Here is one T cell receptor beta chain with its context. Original processing notes: Scientists estimated how many nucleated cells there were by amplifying reference gene primers. Data came from immunoSEQ multiplex PCR; TCRdb stores just in-frame clones and leaves some out. V and J calls and clone size are those listed in that table; D and trimming were worked out from the DNA. Of about 210,000 clones in the sample, about four fifths are singletons; the top ten hold 3% to 3.5%. This entry is derived from a study of blood T cell repertoires in COVID-19. The CDR3 has 21 residues. Germline V gives CDR1 SGHVS, CDR2 FQNEAQ. The junction had 14 bases not matched to a gene; V was cut back by 4 bases and J by 0 bases.

This TCR was sampled from a woman in her twenties or thirties who had been exposed to COVID-19. This chain joins TRBV7-8 and TRBJ2-1; 14 nucleotides match TRBD2. Input material: PBMCs or T cells enriched from blood (not recorded which). The CDR3 is CASSWSVRTSGGSSSYNEQFF. In nucleotides, the CDR3 is TGTGCCAGCAGCTGGAGCGTTCGGACTAGCGGGGGGTCTAGCTCCTACAATGAGCAGTTCTTC.